This TCR beta chain was found in a study of blood T cell repertoires in COVID-19. Study overall: Researchers got acute and convalescent COVID-19 samples from the United States, Italy and Spain.

Per the original methods: The authors estimated nucleated cell counts from reference gene primer amplification. Assay: immunoSEQ multiplex PCR; the TCRdb copy retains only in-frame clones and omits some. That table is the source of V, J and clone size, and D and trimming were worked out from the DNA. The sample shows more than 85,000 clones, about 89% of them seen only once. This CDR3 region has 12 residues. CDR1 LGHNA and CDR2 YNFKEQ come from the germline V gene. The V and J ends lost 4 bases and 4 bases respectively, with 5 bases between them. This clone was found once. The source of this sequence is a human donor in a cohort sampled during active COVID-19. The chain has TRBV4-2 and TRBJ1-3; D remains ambiguous. Material for sequencing was peripheral blood. In DNA, the CDR3 is TGTGCCAGCAGCCCCACAGGAAACACCATATATTTT. Its protein product is CASSPTGNTIYF.